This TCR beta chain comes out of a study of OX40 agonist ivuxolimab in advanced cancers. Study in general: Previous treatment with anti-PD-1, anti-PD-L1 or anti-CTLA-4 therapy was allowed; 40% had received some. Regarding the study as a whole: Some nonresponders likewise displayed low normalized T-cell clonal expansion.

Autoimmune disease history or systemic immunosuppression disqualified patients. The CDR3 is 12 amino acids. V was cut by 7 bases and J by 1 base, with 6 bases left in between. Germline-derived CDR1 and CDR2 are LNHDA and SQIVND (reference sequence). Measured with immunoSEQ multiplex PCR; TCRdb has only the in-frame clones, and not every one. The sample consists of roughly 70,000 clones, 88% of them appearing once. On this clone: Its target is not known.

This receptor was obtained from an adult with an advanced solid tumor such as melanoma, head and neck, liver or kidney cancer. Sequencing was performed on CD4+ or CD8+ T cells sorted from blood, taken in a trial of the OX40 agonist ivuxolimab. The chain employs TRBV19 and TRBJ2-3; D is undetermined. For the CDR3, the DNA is TGTGCCAGTACTCGGGGCACAGATACGCAGTATTTT. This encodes CASTRGTDTQYF. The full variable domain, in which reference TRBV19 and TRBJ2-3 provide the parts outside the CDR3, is DGGITQSPKYLFRKEGQNVTLSCEQNLNHDAMYWYRQDPGQGLRLIYYSQIVNDFQKGDIAEGYSVSREKKESFPLTVTSAQKNPTAFYLCASTRGTDTQYFGPGTRLTVL.